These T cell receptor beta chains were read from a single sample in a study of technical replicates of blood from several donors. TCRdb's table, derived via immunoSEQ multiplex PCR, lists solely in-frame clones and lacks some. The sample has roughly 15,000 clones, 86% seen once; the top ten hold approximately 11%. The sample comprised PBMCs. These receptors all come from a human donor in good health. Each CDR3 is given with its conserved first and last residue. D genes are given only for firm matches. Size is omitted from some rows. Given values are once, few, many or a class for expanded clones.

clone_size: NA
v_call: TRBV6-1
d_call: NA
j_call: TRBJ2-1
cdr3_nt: TGTGCCAGCGCGACTGAGTACTGGAATGAGCAGTTCTTC
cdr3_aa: CASATEYWNEQFF

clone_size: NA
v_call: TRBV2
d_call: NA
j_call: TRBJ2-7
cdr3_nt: TGTGCCAGCAGTCCGTCAGATACCGAACAGTACTTC
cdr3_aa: CASSPSDTEQYF

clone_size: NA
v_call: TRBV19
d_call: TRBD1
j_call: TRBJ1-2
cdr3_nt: TGTGCCAGTAGTGGGGGACAGAAGATTAACTATGGCTACACCTTC
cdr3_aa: CASSGGQKINYGYTF

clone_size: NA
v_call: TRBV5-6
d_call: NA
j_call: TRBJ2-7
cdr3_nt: TGTGCCAGCAGCTGGCTGAGCAATGAGGACGAGCAGTACTTC
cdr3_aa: CASSWLSNEDEQYF

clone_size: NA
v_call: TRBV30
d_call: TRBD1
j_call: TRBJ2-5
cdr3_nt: TGTGCCTGGAGCTTTTCCTCGACAGGGTGGACCCAGTACTTC
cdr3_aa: CAWSFSSTGWTQYF

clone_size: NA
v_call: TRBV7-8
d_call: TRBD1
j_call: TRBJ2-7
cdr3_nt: TGTGCCAGCAGCTTGGACAGGGGGTACGAGCAGTACTTC
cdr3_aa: CASSLDRGYEQYF

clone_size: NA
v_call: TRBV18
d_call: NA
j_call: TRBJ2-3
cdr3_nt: TGTGCCAGCTCACCCCCGGGACTTAGCACAGATACGCAGTATTTT
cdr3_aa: CASSPPGLSTDTQYF

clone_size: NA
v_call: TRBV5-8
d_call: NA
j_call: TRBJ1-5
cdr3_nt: TGTGCCAGCACAACAGGGTATAGCAATCAGCCCCAGCATTTT
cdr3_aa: CASTTGYSNQPQHF

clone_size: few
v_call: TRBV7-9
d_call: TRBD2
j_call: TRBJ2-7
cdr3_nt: TGTGCCAGCAGCTTAATACTAACGGGAGGATCCTACGAGCAGTACTTC
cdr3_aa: CASSLILTGGSYEQYF

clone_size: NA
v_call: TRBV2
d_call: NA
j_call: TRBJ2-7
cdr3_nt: TGTGCCAGCAGTATTGAGCAGGGATACGCTGGGGAGCAGTACTTC
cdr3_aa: CASSIEQGYAGEQYF

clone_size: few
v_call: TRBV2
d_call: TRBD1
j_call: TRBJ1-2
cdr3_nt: TGTGCCAGCAGTGAACAGGGGGCTGAGTATGGCTACACCTTC
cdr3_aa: CASSEQGAEYGYTF

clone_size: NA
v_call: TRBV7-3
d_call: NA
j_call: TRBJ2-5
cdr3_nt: TGTGCCAGCAGCTTAAATCGGGGTGAGACCCAGTACTTC
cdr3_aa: CASSLNRGETQYF

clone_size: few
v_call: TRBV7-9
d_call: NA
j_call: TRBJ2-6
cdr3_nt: TGTGCCAGCAGCTTCATCGGGGAGGCTGGGGCCAACGTCCTGACTTTC
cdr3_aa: CASSFIGEAGANVLTF

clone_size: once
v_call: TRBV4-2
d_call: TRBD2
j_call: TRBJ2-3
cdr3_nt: TGTGCCAGCAGCCAAAGCGGGATGATCACAGATACGCAGTATTTT
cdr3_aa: CASSQSGMITDTQYF

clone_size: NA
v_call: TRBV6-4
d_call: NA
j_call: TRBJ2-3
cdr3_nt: TGTGCCAGCAGTGGAGCTAGCGGCACAGATACGCAGTATTTT
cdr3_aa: CASSGASGTDTQYF

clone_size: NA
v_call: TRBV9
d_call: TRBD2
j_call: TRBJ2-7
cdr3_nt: TGTGCCAGCAGCGAGTCCGGGACTACCTACGAGCAGTACTTC
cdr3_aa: CASSESGTTYEQYF

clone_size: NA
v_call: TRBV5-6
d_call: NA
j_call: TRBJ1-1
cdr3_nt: TGTGCCAGCCGCGAACGTGTGACATGGTCTCACATAGAAGCTTTCTTT
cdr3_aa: CASRERVTWSHIEAFF

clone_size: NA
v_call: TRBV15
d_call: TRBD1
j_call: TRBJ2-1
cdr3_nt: TGTGCCACCAGCACCGTGACAGGGACGGGCTTTTACAATGAGCAGTTCTTC
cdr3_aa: CATSTVTGTGFYNEQFF

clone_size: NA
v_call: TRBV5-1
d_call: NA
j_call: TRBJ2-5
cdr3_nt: TGCGCCAGCAGCGGTACCGGGACTGGCAACCAAGAGACCCAGTACTTC
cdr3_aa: CASSGTGTGNQETQYF

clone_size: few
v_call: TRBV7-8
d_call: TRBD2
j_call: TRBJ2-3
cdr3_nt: TGTGCCAGCAGCTTAGGGGCTAGCGGGAACACAGATACGCAGTATTTT
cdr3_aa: CASSLGASGNTDTQYF

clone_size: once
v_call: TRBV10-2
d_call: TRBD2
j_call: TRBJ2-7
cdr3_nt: TGCGCCAGCAAACTAGCGGATGAGGCCTACGAGCAGTACTTC
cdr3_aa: CASKLADEAYEQYF

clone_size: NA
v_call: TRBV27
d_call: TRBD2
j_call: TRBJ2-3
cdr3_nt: TGTGCCAGCAGTTGGACTAGCGGAGGGGGTAAGACAGATACGCAGTATTTT
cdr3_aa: CASSWTSGGGKTDTQYF

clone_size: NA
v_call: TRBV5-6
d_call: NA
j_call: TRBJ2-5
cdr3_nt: TGTGCCAGCAGCTTGGGGCAGACCCAGTACTTC
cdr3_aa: CASSLGQTQYF

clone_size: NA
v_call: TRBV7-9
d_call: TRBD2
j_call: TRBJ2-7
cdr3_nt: TGTGCCAGCAGCTTAGCGGCTAGCGGGAACTACTACGAGCAGTACTTC
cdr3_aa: CASSLAASGNYYEQYF

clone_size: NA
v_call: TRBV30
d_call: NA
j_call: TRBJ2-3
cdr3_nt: TGTGCCTGGAGTGGGGCGCGAGTTGATACGCAGTATTTT
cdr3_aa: CAWSGARVDTQYF

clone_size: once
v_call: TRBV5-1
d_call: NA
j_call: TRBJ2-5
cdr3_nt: TGCGCCAGCAGAGTACAGGACGGAGAGACCCAGTACTTC
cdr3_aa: CASRVQDGETQYF

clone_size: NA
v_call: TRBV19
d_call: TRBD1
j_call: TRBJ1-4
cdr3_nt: TGTGCCAGTAGCCCTGAGACAGGGCGAAAACTGTTTTTT
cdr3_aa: CASSPETGRKLFF

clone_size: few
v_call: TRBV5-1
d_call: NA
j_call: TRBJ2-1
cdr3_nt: TGCGCCAGCAGCTTGCCGGGAGAGTCTCGGAATGAGCAGTTCTTC
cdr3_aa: CASSLPGESRNEQFF

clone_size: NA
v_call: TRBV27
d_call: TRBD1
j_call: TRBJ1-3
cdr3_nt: TGTGCCAGCAGTATGACAGGGTTCGGAAACACCATATATTTT
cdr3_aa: CASSMTGFGNTIYF

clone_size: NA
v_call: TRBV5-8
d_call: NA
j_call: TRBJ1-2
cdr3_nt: TGTGCCAGCAGGCCCCAAGTCGGGAGTTCCTATGGCTACACCTTC
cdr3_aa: CASRPQVGSSYGYTF

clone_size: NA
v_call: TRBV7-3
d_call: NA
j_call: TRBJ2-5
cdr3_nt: TGTGCCAGCAGCCTTTGGGAGAGGGAGACCCAGTACTTC
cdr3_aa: CASSLWERETQYF

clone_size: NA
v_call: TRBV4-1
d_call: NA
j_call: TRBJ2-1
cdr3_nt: TGCGCCAGCAGCCAAGATCCGGGGGTAAGCTCCTACAATGAGCAGTTCTTC
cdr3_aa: CASSQDPGVSSYNEQFF

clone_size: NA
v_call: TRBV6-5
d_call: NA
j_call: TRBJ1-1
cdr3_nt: TGTGCCAGCAGCCTCGCGCGGCGGACTGAAGCTTTCTTT
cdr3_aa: CASSLARRTEAFF

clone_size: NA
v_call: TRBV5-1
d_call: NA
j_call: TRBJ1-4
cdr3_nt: TGCGCCAGCAGCTTGGCAGGGGATAATGAAAAACTGTTTTTT
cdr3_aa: CASSLAGDNEKLFF

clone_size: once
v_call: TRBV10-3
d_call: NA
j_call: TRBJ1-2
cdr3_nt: TGTGCCATCAGTGAGACAACCCCGGGCGTTGAGGGTTTGAACTATGGCTACACCTTC
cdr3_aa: CAISETTPGVEGLNYGYTF

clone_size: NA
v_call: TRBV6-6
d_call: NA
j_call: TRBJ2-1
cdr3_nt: TGTGCCAGCAGTTACTACACCTACAATGAGCAGTTCTTC
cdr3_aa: CASSYYTYNEQFF

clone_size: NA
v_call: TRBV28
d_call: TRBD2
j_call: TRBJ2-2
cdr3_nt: TGTGCCAGCAGGACTAGCGGGAGGGCCGACACCGGGGAGCTGTTTTTT
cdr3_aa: CASRTSGRADTGELFF

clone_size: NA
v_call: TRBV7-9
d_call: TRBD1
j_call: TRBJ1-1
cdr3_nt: TGTGCCAGCAGCTTCGGACAGGGGGCGGCTGAAGCTTTCTTT
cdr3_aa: CASSFGQGAAEAFF

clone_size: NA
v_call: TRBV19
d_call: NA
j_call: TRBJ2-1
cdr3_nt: TGTGCCAGTAGTATAGAAGGCAGCGGCCTGGGATACAATGAGCAGTTCTTC
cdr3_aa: CASSIEGSGLGYNEQFF

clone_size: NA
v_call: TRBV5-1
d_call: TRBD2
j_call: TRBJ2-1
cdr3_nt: TGCGCCAGCAGCCAGAATCCTAGCGGGAGCTCCTACAATGAGCAGTTCTTC
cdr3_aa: CASSQNPSGSSYNEQFF